The 3 T cell receptor beta chains listed next were all sequenced from one sample in a study of identical twins. TCRdb analysed the 5' RACE reads with MiXCR anew, one entry per CDR3 protein. Of roughly 750,000 distinct CDR3 sequences detected, about 20% appear once; the ten largest clones hold over 4%. The same sample was also studied in work on T cells expressing NK-cell markers.

The sequencing input was PBMCs. The receptors were sampled from a woman under 30 in good health.

This clonotype was detected only a few times. V is TRBV6-5 and J is TRBJ2-7; TRBD1 matches 9 bases. The trim removed 4 bases at V and 4 bases at J, leaving 11 bases unmatched. The CDR3 has 16 residues. Per the germline V gene, CDR1 is MNHEY and CDR2 is SVGAGI. The CDR3 DNA reads as TGTGCCAGCAGTTCATACTACGGGACAGGGATGTACGAGCAGTACTTC. It specifies CASSSYYGTGMYEQYF.

V gene TRBV19 combines with J gene TRBJ2-5; TRBD1 agrees at 7 bases. Germline lookup yields CDR1 LNHDA and CDR2 SQIVND (reference sequence). J gave up 5 bases and V 7 bases, and 10 bases lay outside the gene matches. The CDR3 has 14 amino acids. This CDR3 reads CASKTGAAGETQYF. The CDR3 DNA follows: TGTGCCAGTAAAACAGGGGCTGCAGGGGAGACCCAGTACTTC.

This clonotype was seen more than once but under ten times. The chain carries TRBV20-1 and TRBJ2-2; D could derive from TRBD1 or TRBD2 (5 bases each). Germline loops: CDR1 DFQATT, CDR2 SNEGSKA (reference sequence). This CDR3 comprises 15 residues. V lost 5 bases, J lost 0 bases, and 13 bases lay in between. This CDR3 is CSASRRDPNTGELFF. As DNA, the CDR3 is TGCAGTGCTTCCCGACGGGACCCGAACACCGGGGAGCTGTTTTTT.